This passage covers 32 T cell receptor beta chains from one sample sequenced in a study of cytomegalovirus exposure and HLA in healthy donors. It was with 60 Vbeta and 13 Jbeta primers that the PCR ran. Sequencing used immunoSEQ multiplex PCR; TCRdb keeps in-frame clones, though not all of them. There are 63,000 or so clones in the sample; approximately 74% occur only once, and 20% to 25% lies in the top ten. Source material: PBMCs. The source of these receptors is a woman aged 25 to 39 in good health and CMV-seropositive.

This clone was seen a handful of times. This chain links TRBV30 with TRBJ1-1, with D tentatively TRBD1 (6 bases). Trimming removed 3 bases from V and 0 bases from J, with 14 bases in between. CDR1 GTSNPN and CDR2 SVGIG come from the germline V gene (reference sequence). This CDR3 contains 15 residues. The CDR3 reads CAWSRGRGMNTEAFF. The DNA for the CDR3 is TGTGCCTGGAGCCGGGGCAGGGGCATGAACACTGAAGCTTTCTTT.

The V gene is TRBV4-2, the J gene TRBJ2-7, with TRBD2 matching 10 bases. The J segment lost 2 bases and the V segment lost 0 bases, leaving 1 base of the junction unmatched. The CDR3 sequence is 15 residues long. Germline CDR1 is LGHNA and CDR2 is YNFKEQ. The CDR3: CASSQEGTSAYEQYF. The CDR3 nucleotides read TGTGCCAGCAGCCAAGAGGGGACTAGCGCCTACGAGCAGTACTTC.

The chain's CDR3 is CASSHGGLAGGTTDTQYF. CDR3 sequence (DNA): TGCGCCAGCAGCCATGGAGGACTAGCGGGAGGGACCACAGATACGCAGTATTTT. The rearrangement links TRBV4-3 to TRBJ2-3; TRBD2 matches 15 bases. Germline CDR1 LGHNA, CDR2 YSLEER. The CDR3 has 18 residues. J lost 2 bases, V lost 3 bases, and 6 bases had no gene match.

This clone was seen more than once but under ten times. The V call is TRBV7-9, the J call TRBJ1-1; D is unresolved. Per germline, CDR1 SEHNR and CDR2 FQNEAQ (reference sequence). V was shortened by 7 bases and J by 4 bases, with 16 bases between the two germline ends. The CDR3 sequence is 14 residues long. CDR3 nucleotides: TGTGCCAGCACCCCAGTTATTTCGGGCACTGAAGCTTTCTTT. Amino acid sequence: CASTPVISGTEAFF.

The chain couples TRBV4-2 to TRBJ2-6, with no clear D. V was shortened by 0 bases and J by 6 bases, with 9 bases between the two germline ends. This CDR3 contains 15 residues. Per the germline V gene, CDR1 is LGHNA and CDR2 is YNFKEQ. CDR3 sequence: CASSQEYEQANVLTF. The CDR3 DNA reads TGTGCCAGCAGCCAAGAATACGAACAGGCCAACGTCCTGACTTTC.

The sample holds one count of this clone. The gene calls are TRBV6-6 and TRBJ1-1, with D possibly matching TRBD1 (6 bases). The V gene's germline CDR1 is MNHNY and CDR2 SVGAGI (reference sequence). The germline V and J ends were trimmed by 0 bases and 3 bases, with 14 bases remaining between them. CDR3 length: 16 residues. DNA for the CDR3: TGTGCCAGCAGTTACTCGCCTGGGGCAGGGGACACTGAAGCTTTCTTT. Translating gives CASSYSPGAGDTEAFF.

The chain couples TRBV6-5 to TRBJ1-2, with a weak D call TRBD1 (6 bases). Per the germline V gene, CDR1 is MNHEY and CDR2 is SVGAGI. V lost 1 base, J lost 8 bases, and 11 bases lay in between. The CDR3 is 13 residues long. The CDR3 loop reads CASSYFRGWGYTF. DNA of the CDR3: TGTGCCAGCAGTTACTTCAGGGGCTGGGGCTACACCTTC.

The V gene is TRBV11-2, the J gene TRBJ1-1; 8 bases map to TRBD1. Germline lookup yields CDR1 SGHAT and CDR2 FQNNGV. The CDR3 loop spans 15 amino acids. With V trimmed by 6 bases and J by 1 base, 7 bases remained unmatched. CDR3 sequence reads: CASRNYQGANTEAFF. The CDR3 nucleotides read TGTGCCAGCAGGAATTACCAGGGGGCGAACACTGAAGCTTTCTTT.

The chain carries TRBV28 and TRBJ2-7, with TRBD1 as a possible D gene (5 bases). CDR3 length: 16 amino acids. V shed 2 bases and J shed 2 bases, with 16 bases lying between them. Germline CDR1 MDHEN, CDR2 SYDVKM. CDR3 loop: CASSLVPGRAPYEQYF. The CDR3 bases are TGTGCCAGCAGTTTAGTCCCAGGCAGGGCCCCCTACGAGCAGTACTTC.

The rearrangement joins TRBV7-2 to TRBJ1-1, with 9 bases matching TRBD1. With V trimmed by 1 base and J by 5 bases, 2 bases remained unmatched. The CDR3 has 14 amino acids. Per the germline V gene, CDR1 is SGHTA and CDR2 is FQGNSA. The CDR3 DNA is TGTGCCAGCAGCTTAGATGACAGGGGGACTGAAGCTTTCTTT. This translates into CASSLDDRGTEAFF.

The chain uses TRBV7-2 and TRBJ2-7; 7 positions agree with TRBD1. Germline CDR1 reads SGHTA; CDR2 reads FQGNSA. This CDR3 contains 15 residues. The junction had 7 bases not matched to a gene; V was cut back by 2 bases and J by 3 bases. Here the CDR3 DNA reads TGTGCCAGCAGCTTATCCGGGACAGAAGTCTACGAGCAGTACTTC. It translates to CASSLSGTEVYEQYF.

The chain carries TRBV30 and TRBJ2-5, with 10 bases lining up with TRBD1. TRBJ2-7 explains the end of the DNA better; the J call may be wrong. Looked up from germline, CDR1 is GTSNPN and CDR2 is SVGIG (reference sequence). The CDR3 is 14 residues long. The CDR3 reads CAWSGGTGAYEQYF. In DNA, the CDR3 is TGTGCCTGGAGTGGGGGGACAGGGGCCTACGAGCAGTACTTC.

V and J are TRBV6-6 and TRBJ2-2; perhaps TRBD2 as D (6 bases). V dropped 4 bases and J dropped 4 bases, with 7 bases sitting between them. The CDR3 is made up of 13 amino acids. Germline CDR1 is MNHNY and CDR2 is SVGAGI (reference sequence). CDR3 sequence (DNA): TGTGCCAGCAGTTCCGGGGGCACCGGGGAGCTGTTTTTT. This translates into CASSSGGTGELFF.

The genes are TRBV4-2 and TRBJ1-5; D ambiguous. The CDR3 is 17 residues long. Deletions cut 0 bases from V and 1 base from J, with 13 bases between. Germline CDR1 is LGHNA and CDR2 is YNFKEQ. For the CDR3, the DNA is TGTGCCAGCAGCCAAGACCCCACCGAGTACAGCAATCAGCCCCAGCATTTT. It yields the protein CASSQDPTEYSNQPQHF.

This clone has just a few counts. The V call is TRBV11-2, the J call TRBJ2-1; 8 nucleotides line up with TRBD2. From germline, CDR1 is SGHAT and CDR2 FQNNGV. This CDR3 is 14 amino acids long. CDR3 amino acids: CAGGSGSRRNEQFF. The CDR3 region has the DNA TGTGCGGGCGGGAGCGGGAGCCGACGTAATGAGCAGTTCTTC.

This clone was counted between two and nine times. CDR3 nucleotides: TGTGCCAGCAGCTTCCTTCCGAACACCGGGGAGCTGTTTTTT. Residues: CASSFLPNTGELFF. The chain is built from TRBV7-3 and TRBJ2-2; D gene uncertain. Germline V lookup: CDR1 SGHTA, CDR2 FQGTGA. V lost 3 bases to trimming and J lost 0 bases, with 5 bases between them. The CDR3 sequence is 14 residues long.

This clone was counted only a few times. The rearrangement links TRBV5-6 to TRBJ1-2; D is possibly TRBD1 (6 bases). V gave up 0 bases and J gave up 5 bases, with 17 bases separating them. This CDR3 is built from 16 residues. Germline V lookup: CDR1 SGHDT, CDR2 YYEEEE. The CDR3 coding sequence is TGTGCCAGCAGCTTGGCGTGGGGGGGCCGGACTTATGGCTACACCTTC. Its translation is CASSLAWGGRTYGYTF. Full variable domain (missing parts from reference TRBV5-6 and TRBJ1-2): DAGVTQSPTHLIKTRGQQVTLRCSPKSGHDTVSWYQQALGQGPQFIFQYYEEEERQRGNFPDRFSGHQFPNYSSELNVNALLLGDSALYLCASSLAWGGRTYGYTFGSGTRLTVV.

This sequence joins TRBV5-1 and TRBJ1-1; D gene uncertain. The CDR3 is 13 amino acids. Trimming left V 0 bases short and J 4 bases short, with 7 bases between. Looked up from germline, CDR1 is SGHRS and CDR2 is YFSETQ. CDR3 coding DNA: TGCGCCAGCAGCTTGGTGGGGAGCACTGAAGCTTTCTTT. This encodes CASSLVGSTEAFF.

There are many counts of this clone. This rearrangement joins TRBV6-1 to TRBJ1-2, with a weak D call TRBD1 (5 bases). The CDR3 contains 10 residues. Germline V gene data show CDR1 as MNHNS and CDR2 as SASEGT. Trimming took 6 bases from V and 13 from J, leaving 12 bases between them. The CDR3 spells CASSLGAITF. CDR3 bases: TGTGCCAGCAGCCTAGGGGCCATCACCTTC.

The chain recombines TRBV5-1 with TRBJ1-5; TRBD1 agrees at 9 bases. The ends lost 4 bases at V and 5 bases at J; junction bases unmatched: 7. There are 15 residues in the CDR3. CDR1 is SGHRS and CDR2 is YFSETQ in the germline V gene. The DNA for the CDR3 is TGCGCCAGCAGCACCGGGACAGGGAACGATCAGCCCCAGCATTTT. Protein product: CASSTGTGNDQPQHF.

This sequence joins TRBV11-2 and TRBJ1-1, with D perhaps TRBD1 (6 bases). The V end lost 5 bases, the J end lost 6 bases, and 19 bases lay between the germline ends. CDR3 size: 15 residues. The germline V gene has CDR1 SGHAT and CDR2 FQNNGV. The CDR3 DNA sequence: TGTGCCAGCAGCCTGTCGAACAGGGCGGTGGCTGAAGCTTTCTTT. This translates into CASSLSNRAVAEAFF.

The CDR3 sequence: CASSLGPRETQYF. CDR3 bases: TGTGCCAGCAGCTTGGGGCCGAGGGAGACCCAGTACTTC. The rearrangement uses TRBV11-3 and TRBJ2-5, with a tentative D call TRBD1 (5 bases). Germline loops: CDR1 SGHNT, CDR2 YENEEA. The CDR3 is made up of 13 amino acids. The V and J ends lost 3 bases and 5 bases respectively, with 10 bases between them.

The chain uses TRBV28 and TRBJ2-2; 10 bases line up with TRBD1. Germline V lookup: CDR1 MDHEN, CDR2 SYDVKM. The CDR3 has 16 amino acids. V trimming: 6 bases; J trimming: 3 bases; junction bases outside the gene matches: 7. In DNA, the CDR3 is TGTGCCAGCAGGTCTGACAGGGGGCGGTACACCGGGGAGCTGTTTTTT. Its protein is CASRSDRGRYTGELFF.

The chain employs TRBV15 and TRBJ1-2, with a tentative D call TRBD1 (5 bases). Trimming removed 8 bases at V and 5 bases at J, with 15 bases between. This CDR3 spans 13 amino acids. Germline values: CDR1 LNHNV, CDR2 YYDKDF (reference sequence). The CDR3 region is CATGGTEGYGYTF. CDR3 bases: TGTGCCACCGGAGGGACGGAGGGATATGGCTACACCTTC.

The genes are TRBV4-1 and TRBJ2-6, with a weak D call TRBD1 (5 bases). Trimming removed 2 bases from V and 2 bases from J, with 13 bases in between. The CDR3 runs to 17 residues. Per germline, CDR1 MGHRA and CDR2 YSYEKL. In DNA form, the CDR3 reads TGCGCCAGCAGCCAACAGCAGGGCCCCCCTGGGGCCAACGTCCTGACTTTC. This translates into CASSQQQGPPGANVLTF.

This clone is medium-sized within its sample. The CDR3 DNA is TGTGCCAGCAGCGGGACACAGTTTCCTAGTGAGCAGTACTTC. Protein sequence: CASSGTQFPSEQYF. V is TRBV6-5 and J is TRBJ2-7; the D gene is possibly TRBD1 (6 bases). CDR1 is MNHEY and CDR2 is SVGAGI in the germline V gene. Between the trimmed V and J ends, which lost 6 bases and 7 bases, there was a span of 19 bases. The CDR3 extends over 14 amino acids.

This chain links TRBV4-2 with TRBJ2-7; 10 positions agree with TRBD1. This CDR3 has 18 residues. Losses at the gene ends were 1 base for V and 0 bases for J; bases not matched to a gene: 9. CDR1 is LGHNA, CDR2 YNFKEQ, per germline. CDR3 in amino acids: CASSQGSGTGVPSYEQYF. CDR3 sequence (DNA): TGTGCCAGCAGCCAAGGTTCCGGGACAGGGGTCCCCTCCTACGAGCAGTACTTC.

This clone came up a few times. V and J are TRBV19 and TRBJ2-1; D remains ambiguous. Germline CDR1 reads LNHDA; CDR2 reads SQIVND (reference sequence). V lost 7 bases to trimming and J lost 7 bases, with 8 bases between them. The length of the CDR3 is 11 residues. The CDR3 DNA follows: TGTGCCAGTACCCCCGGGAATGAGCAGTTCTTC. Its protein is CASTPGNEQFF.

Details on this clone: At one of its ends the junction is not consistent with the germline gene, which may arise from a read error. CDR3 DNA sequence: TGTGCCAGCAGCCGACTAGGAGATGCGCAGTATTTT. Amino acids: CASSRLGDAQYF. V gene TRBV7-2 combines with J gene TRBJ2-3, with D possibly TRBD2 on 6 matching bases. This CDR3 contains 12 residues. The germline gives CDR1 SGHTA, CDR2 FQGNSA. The complete variable domain, with remaining parts taken from reference TRBV7-2 and TRBJ2-3, reads GAGVSQSPSNKVTEKGKDVELRCDPISGHTALYWYRQSLGQGLEFLIYFQGNSAPDKSGLPSDRFSAERTGGSVSTLTIQRTQQEDSAVYLCASSRLGDAQYFGPGTRLTVL.

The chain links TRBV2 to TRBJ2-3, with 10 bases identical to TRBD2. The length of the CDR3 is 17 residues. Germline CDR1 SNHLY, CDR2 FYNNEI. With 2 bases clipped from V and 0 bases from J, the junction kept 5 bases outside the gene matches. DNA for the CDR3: TGTGCCAGCAGTGAAATGGGACTAGCGTATAGCACAGATACGCAGTATTTT. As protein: CASSEMGLAYSTDTQYF.

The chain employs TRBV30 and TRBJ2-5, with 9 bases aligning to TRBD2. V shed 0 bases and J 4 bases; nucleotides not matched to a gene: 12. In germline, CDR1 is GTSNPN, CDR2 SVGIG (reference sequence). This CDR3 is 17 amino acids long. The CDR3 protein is CAWSVRRWREGGETQYF. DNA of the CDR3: TGTGCCTGGAGTGTACGCCGCTGGCGGGAGGGGGGAGAGACCCAGTACTTC.

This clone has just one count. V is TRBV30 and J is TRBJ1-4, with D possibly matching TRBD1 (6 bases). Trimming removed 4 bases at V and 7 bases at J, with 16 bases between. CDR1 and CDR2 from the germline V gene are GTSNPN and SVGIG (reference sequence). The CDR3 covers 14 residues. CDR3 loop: CAWTQGRVSEKLFF. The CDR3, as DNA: TGTGCCTGGACCCAGGGGAGGGTCAGTGAAAAACTGTTTTTT.